The source of this TCR beta chain is a study of CD8 T cells in ankylosing spondylitis. TCRdb re-called the 5' RACE reads with MiXCR, one entry per CDR3 protein. Of approximately 240,000 distinct CDR3 sequences in the sample, under 12% were seen once. V shed 0 bases and J shed 7 bases, with 14 bases lying between them. Germline V lookup: CDR1 SGHRS, CDR2 YFSETQ. The CDR3 sequence is 15 residues long. This clonotype occurred many times. The chain couples TRBV5-1 to TRBJ2-4; a possible D gene is TRBD2 (7 bases). The clonotype was recovered from a male donor with ankylosing spondylitis or in good health (not recorded which). The sample taken for sequencing was blood, either unsorted or a sorted T cell fraction (not recorded which). The CDR3 nucleotides are TGCGCCAGCAGCTTGGAGGGGGGGCGAACGAACATTCAGTACTTC. This gives the protein CASSLEGGRTNIQYF.